This TCR beta chain was identified in a study of shared clonotypes between healthy human individuals. Regarding the study as a whole: Memory subsets generally showed lower estimated richness than naive subsets.

As concerns this clone: Its antigen remains unidentified.

Assay: immunoSEQ multiplex PCR; the TCRdb copy retains only in-frame clones and omits some. The sample yields some 790,000 clones, around 77% seen once. Per the germline V gene, CDR1 is SNHLY and CDR2 is FYNNEI. CDR3 length equals 15 residues. The V gene end was trimmed by 7 bases and the J gene end by 9 bases; junction bases not matched to a gene: 8. The chain carries TRBV2 and TRBJ2-1; 14 bases match TRBD2. Sequencing was done on a sample of memory CD4+ T cells sorted from blood. Specified subset: CD45RA-negative fraction. This receptor was taken from a woman in her twenties or thirties in good health. The CDR3 nucleotides read TGTGCCAGCATAAGACTAGCGGGAGGGCCGGGTGAGCAGTTCTTC. The encoded protein is CASIRLAGGPGEQFF. The full variable domain, in which reference TRBV2 and TRBJ2-1 provide the parts outside the CDR3, is EPEVTQTPSHQVTQMGQEVILRCVPISNHLYFYWYRQILGQKVEFLVSFYNNEISEKSEIFDDQFSVERPDGSNFTLKIRSTKLEDSAMYFCASIRLAGGPGEQFFGPGTRLTVL.